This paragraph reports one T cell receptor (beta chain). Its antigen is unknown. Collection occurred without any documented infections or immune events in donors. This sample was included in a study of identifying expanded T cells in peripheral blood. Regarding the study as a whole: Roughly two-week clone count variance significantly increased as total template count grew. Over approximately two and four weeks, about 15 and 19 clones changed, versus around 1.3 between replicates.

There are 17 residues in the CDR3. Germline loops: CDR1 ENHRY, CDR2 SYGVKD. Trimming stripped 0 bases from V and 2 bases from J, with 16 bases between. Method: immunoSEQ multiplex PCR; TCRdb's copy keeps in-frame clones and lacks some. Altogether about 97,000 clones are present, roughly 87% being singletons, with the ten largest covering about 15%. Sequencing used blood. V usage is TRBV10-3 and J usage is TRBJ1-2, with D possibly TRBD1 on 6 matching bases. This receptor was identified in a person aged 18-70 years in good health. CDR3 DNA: TGTGCCATCAGTGAGTCGTCGGACAGATACTCAAACTATGGCTACACCTTC. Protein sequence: CAISESSDRYSNYGYTF.